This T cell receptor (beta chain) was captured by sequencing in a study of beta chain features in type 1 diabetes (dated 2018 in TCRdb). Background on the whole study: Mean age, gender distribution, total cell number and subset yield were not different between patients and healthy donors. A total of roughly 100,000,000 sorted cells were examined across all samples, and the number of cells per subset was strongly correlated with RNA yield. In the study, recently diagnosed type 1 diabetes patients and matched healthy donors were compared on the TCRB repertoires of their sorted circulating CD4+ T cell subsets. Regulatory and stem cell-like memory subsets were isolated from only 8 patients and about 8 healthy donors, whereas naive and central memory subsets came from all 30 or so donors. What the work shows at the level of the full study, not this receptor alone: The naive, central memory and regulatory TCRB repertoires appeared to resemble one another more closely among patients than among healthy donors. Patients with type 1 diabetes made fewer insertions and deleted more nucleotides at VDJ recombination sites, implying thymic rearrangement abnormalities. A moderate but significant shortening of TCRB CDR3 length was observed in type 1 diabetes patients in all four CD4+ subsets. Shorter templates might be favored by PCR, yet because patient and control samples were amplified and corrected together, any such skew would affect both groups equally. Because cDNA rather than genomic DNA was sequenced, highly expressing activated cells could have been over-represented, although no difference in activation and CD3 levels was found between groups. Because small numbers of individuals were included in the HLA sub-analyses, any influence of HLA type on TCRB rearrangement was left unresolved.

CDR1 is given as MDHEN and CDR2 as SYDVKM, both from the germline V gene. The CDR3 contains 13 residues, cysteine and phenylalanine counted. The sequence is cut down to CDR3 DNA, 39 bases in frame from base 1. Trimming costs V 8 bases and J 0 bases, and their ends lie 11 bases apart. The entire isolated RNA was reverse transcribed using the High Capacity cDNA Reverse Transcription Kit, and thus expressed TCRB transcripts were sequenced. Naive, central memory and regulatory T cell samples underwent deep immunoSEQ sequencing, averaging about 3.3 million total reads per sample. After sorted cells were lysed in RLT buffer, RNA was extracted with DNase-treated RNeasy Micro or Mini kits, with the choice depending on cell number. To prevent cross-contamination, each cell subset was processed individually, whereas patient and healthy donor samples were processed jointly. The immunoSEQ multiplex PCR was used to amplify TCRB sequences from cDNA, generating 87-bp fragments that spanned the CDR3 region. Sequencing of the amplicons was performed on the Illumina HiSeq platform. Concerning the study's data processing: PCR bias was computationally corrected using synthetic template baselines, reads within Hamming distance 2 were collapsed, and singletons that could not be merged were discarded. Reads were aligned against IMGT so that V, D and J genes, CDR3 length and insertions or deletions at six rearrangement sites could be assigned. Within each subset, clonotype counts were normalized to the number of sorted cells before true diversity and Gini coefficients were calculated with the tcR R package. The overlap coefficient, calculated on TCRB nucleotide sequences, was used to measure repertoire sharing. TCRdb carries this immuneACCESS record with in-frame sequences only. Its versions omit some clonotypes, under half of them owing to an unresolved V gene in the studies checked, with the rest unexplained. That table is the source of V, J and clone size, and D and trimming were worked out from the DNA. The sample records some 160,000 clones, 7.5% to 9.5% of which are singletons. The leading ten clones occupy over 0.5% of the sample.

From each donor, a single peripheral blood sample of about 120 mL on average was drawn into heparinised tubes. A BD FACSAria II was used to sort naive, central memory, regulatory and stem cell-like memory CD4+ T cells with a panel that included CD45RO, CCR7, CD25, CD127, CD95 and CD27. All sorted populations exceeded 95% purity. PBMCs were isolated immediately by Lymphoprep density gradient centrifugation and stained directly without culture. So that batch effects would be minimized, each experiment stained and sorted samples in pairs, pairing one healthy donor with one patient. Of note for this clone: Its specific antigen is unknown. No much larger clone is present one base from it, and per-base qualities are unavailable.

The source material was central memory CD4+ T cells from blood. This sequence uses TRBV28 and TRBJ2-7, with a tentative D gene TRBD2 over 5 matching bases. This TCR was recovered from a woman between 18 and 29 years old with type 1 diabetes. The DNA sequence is TGTGCCAGCGGACTCACAGCCTCCTACGAGCAGTACTTC. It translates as CASGLTASYEQYF.